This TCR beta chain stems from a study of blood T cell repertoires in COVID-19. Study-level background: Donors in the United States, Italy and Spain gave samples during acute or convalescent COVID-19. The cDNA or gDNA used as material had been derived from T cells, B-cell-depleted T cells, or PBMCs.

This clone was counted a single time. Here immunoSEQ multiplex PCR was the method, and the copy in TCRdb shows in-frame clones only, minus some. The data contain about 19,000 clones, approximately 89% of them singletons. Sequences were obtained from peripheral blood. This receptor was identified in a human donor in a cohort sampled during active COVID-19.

Here the CDR3 DNA reads TGTGCCAGCAGCTCCCCCCCCTTGAACACTGAAGCTTTCTTT. It specifies CASSSPPLNTEAFF. This chain uses TRBV11-1 with TRBJ1-1, with D unclear. The CDR3 sequence is 14 residues long. In germline, CDR1 is SGHAT, CDR2 FQDESV (reference sequence). V was shortened by 4 bases and J by 0 bases, with 9 bases between the two germline ends. Drawing the rest from reference TRBV11-1 and TRBJ1-1, the complete variable domain is EAEVAQSPRYKITEKSQAVAFWCDPISGHATLYWYRQILGQGPELLVQFQDESVVDDSQLPKDRFSAERLKGVDSTLKIQPAELGDSAMYLCASSSPPLNTEAFFGQGTRLTVV.